Shown below are 22 T cell receptor beta chains from a single sample sequenced in a study of blood T cell repertoires in COVID-19. The assay was immunoSEQ multiplex PCR, and TCRdb's table has in-frame clones only and misses some. The sample records more than 200,000 clones, roughly 88% being singletons. The sample comprised peripheral blood. These receptor sequences come from a man older than 75 with acute or convalescent COVID-19.

This chain uses TRBV3-1 (or the pseudogene TRBV3-2) with TRBJ1-2; 11 nucleotides line up with TRBD1. This CDR3 comprises 18 residues. The V gene end was trimmed by 4 bases and the J gene end by 6 bases; junction bases not matched to a gene: 16. The germline V gene has CDR1 LGHDT and CDR2 YNNKEL (reference sequence). The CDR3 reads CASSPLSDRGLLGNGYTF. CDR3 nucleotide sequence: TGTGCCAGCAGCCCCCTTTCGGACAGGGGGCTTCTAGGTAATGGCTACACCTTC.

The J gene is TRBJ1-6, the V gene TRBV3-1 (or the pseudogene TRBV3-2), with D possibly being TRBD1 (5 bases). The germline V and J ends were trimmed by 1 base and 10 bases, with 11 bases remaining between them. The length of the CDR3 is 14 residues. Germline values: CDR1 LGHDT, CDR2 YNNKEL (reference sequence). The CDR3 sequence is CASSQVSGRSPLHF. In nucleotides, the CDR3 is TGTGCCAGCAGCCAAGTGTCAGGGCGGTCACCCCTCCACTTT.

J is TRBJ1-5 and V is TRBV12-3 or TRBV12-4, with 7 nucleotides matching TRBD1. V lost 8 bases to trimming and J lost 6 bases; unmatched junction nucleotides: 7. The CDR3 has 13 residues. CDR3 bases: TGTGCCAGCTGGCTGGCAGGGGGTCAGCCCCAGCATTTT. Encoded protein: CASWLAGGQPQHF.

The chain recombines TRBV27 with TRBJ1-4; 7 bases are a match to TRBD1. Looked up from germline, CDR1 is MNHEY and CDR2 is SMNVEV (reference sequence). V shed 6 bases and J 9 bases; nucleotides not matched to a gene: 16. This CDR3 is 16 amino acids long. The CDR3 reads CASRPRQGGPLKKLFF. CDR3 nucleotides: TGTGCCAGCAGACCACGACAGGGAGGTCCCCTCAAAAAACTGTTTTTT.

This chain links TRBV6-6 with TRBJ2-7; 12 bases match TRBD2. CDR3 length: 14 residues. Germline V gives CDR1 MNHNY, CDR2 SVGAGI (reference sequence). Unmatched junction bases numbered 6, after V lost 8 bases and J lost 4 bases. The CDR3 sequence is CASGRTSGDYEQYF. CDR3 DNA: TGTGCCAGCGGCCGGACTAGCGGGGATTACGAGCAGTACTTC.

This clone was detected only a few times. This rearrangement joins TRBV14 to TRBJ2-7; possibly TRBD2 for D (6 bases). Germline lookup yields CDR1 SGHDN and CDR2 FVKESK. The V end lost 4 bases, the J end lost 5 bases, and 12 bases lay between the germline ends. This CDR3 has 13 amino acids. The CDR3 DNA sequence: TGTGCCAGCAGCCCGAGGCGGGGTCACGAGCAGTACTTC. Protein sequence: CASSPRRGHEQYF.

CDR3 DNA sequence: TGCAGCGTTGGAAGCGGGGCATACAATGAGCAGTTCTTC. This gives the protein CSVGSGAYNEQFF. J is TRBJ2-1 and V is TRBV29-1; TRBD2 aligns across 7 bases. With 4 bases clipped from V and 4 bases from J, the junction kept 4 bases outside the gene matches. The CDR3 spans 13 residues. Germline-derived CDR1 and CDR2 are SQVTM and ANQGSEA.

The V call is TRBV7-2, the J call TRBJ1-1, with no clear D. The CDR3 extends over 13 amino acids. The germline V gene encodes CDR1 SGHTA and CDR2 FQGNSA. V lost 3 bases, J lost 7 bases, and 12 bases lay in between. CDR3 nucleotide sequence: TGTGCCAGCAGCTTCCCCGGAGGGCTTGAAGCTTTCTTT. Amino acids: CASSFPGGLEAFF.

J is TRBJ2-2 and V is TRBV7-2; 10 nucleotides line up with TRBD1. Per the germline V gene, CDR1 is SGHTA and CDR2 is FQGNSA. V shed 5 bases, J shed 6 bases, and the junction held 6 bases outside the gene matches. The CDR3 consists of 15 residues. CDR3 loop: CASSPGTGVSGELFF. CDR3 sequence (DNA): TGTGCCAGCAGCCCCGGGACAGGGGTATCCGGGGAGCTGTTTTTT. Full variable domain (outside the CDR3, taken from reference TRBV7-2 and TRBJ2-2): GAGVSQSPSNKVTEKGKDVELRCDPISGHTALYWYRQSLGQGLEFLIYFQGNSAPDKSGLPSDRFSAERTGGSVSTLTIQRTQQEDSAVYLCASSPGTGVSGELFFGEGSRLTVL.

This clone was observed a handful of times. The chain couples TRBV6-5 to TRBJ2-7, with 8 bases fitting TRBD1. V shed 10 bases, J shed 5 bases, and the junction held 10 bases outside the gene matches. The V gene's germline CDR1 is MNHEY and CDR2 SVGAGI. The CDR3 is 13 residues long. CDR3 nucleotide sequence: TGTGCCACTGTAGGGACAGGCCTTAACGAGCAGTACTTC. Amino acids: CATVGTGLNEQYF.

This chain uses TRBV11-2 with TRBJ1-4; possibly TRBD1 for D (6 bases). From germline, CDR1 is SGHAT and CDR2 FQNNGV. The V end lost 5 bases, the J end lost 7 bases, and 20 bases lay between the germline ends. CDR3 length equals 16 residues. CDR3 region: CASSVVGGGISEKLFF. The CDR3, as DNA: TGTGCCAGCAGCGTAGTGGGAGGGGGGATTAGTGAAAAACTGTTTTTT.

This sequence joins TRBV7-9 and TRBJ2-5; TRBD2 agrees at 7 bases. Unmatched junction bases numbered 8, after V lost 3 bases and J lost 4 bases. The CDR3 sequence is 15 residues long. The V gene's germline CDR1 is SEHNR and CDR2 FQNEAQ (reference sequence). In DNA, the CDR3 is TGTGCCAGCAGCTTGGGGGGGTCGAGCCGAGAGACCCAGTACTTC. Amino acids: CASSLGGSSRETQYF.

This chain links TRBV19 with TRBJ2-6, with 8 bases fitting TRBD1. Germline assignment: CDR1 LNHDA and CDR2 SQIVND (reference sequence). V shed 3 bases and J 5 bases; nucleotides not matched to a gene: 15. The CDR3 has 19 residues. CDR3 sequence reads: CASSMRSPLQGAWANVLTF. CDR3 bases: TGTGCCAGTAGTATGCGCTCTCCCCTTCAGGGGGCCTGGGCCAACGTCCTGACTTTC.

V and J are TRBV18 and TRBJ2-7, with 9 bases that match TRBD1. This CDR3 is 15 amino acids long. Germline V gives CDR1 KGHSH, CDR2 LQKENI. The J segment lost 3 bases and the V segment lost 4 bases, leaving 7 bases of the junction unmatched. CDR3 sequence: CASSRPGQGDYEQYF. In DNA, the CDR3 is TGTGCCAGCTCACGGCCGGGACAGGGTGACTACGAGCAGTACTTC.

V usage is TRBV6-5 and J usage is TRBJ2-1, with 7 nucleotides matching TRBD2. CDR3 length: 11 residues. Germline loops: CDR1 MNHEY, CDR2 SVGAGI. V dropped 8 bases and J dropped 11; count of bases not matched to a gene: 6. The CDR3 DNA follows: TGTGCCAGCTCGGTAGCGGGCAAGCAGTTCTTC. This sequence encodes CASSVAGKQFF.

This chain connects TRBV9 to TRBJ2-2, with 7 bases that match TRBD2. Germline lookup yields CDR1 SGDLS and CDR2 YYNGEE. J gave up 4 bases and V 0 bases, and 9 bases lay outside the gene matches. The CDR3 has 17 residues. This CDR3 reads CASSVAPGGGFTGELFF. CDR3 sequence (DNA): TGTGCCAGCAGCGTAGCCCCGGGGGGAGGATTCACCGGGGAGCTGTTTTTT.

Details on this clone: Other nucleotide sequences in the sample specify the same CDR3. The V and J genes are TRBV5-1 and TRBJ1-4, with D tentatively TRBD1 (5 bases). The CDR3 contains 14 residues. Looked up from germline, CDR1 is SGHRS and CDR2 is YFSETQ. V was shortened by 5 bases and J by 8 bases, with 16 bases between the two germline ends. This CDR3 reads CASSLGQGTEKLFF. CDR3 sequence (DNA): TGCGCCAGCAGTCTGGGGCAGGGTACGGAAAAACTGTTTTTT.

The rearrangement links TRBV7-9 to TRBJ1-5; maybe TRBD1 (5 bases). Germline CDR1 and CDR2: SEHNR and FQNEAQ (reference sequence). This CDR3 is built from 15 residues. Trimming took 1 base from V and 7 from J, leaving 14 bases between them. The CDR3 spells CASSLGQGRGQPQHF. CDR3 nucleotides: TGTGCCAGCAGCTTAGGGCAGGGAAGAGGACAGCCCCAGCATTTT. Using reference TRBV7-9 and TRBJ1-5 for the parts outside the CDR3, the full variable domain is DTGVSQNPRHKITKRGQNVTFRCDPISEHNRLYWYRQTLGQGPEFLTYFQNEAQLEKSRLLSDRFSAERPKGSFSTLEIQRTEQGDSAMYLCASSLGQGRGQPQHFGDGTRLSIL.

The V gene is TRBV5-4, the J gene TRBJ2-3; D perhaps matches TRBD2 (5 bases). V was shortened by 5 bases and J by 4 bases, with 11 bases between the two germline ends. Germline lookup yields CDR1 SGHNT and CDR2 YYREEE (reference sequence). The CDR3 is 13 residues long. The CDR3 here is CASRSAGSDTQYF. The CDR3 nucleotides read TGTGCCAGCAGGTCGGCGGGTTCAGATACGCAGTATTTT.

V gene TRBV19 combines with J gene TRBJ2-3; 8 bases are shared with TRBD2. Germline V gene sequence: CDR1 LNHDA, CDR2 SQIVND (reference sequence). V shed 5 bases, J shed 2 bases, and the junction held 6 bases outside the gene matches. The CDR3 length is 15 residues. CDR3 protein: CASSFASGFTDTQYF. The CDR3 DNA follows: TGTGCCAGTAGTTTTGCTAGCGGGTTCACAGATACGCAGTATTTT.

This clone was observed a few times. The chain couples TRBV11-2 to TRBJ2-1; 11 nucleotides line up with TRBD2. Per the germline V gene, CDR1 is SGHAT and CDR2 is FQNNGV. The CDR3 is made up of 15 amino acids. V shed 7 bases and J 12 bases; nucleotides not matched to a gene: 14. CDR3 in DNA: TGTGCCAGCAACTTGGATCTAGCGGGAGGAACGGGGCAGTTCTTC. This sequence encodes CASNLDLAGGTGQFF.

The rearrangement uses TRBV11-2 and TRBJ2-1; perhaps TRBD1 as D (5 bases). Looked up from germline, CDR1 is SGHAT and CDR2 is FQNNGV. This CDR3 is built from 13 residues. The ends were cut back, 5 bases at V and 14 bases at J, with 19 bases in the middle. In DNA form, the CDR3 reads TGTGCCAGCAGCCAATATAGGGGCGATGGGAAGTTCTTC. Its translation: CASSQYRGDGKFF.